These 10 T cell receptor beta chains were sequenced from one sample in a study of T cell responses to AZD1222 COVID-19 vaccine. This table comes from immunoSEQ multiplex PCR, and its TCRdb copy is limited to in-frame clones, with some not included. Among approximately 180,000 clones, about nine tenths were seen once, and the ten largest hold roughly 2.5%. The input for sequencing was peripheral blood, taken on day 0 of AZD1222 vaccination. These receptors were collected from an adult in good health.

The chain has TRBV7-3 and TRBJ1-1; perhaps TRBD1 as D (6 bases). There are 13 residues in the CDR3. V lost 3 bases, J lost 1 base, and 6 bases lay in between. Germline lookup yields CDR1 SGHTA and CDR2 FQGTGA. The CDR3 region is CASSLGANTEAFF. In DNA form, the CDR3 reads TGTGCCAGCAGCTTGGGGGCGAACACTGAAGCTTTCTTT.

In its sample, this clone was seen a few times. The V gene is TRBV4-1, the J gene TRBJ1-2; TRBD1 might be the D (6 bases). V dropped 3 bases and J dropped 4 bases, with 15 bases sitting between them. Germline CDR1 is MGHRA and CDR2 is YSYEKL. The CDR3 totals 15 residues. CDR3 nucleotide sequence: TGCGCCAGCAGCCACGTACAGGGATCGGGCTATGGCTACACCTTC. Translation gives CASSHVQGSGYGYTF.

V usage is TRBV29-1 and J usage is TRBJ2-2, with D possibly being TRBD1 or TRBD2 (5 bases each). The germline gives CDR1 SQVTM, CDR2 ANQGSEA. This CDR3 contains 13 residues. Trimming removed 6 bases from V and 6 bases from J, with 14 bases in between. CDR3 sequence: CSVVVLGAGELFF. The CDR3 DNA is TGCAGCGTCGTAGTACTAGGGGCCGGGGAGCTGTTTTTT.

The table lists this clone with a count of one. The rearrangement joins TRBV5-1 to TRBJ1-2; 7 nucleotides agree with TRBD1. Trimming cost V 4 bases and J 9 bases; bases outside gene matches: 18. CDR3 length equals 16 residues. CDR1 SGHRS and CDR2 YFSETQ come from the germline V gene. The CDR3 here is CASSRLLRDSADRYTF. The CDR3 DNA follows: TGCGCCAGCAGCCGCCTCTTAAGGGACAGTGCTGATCGCTACACCTTC.

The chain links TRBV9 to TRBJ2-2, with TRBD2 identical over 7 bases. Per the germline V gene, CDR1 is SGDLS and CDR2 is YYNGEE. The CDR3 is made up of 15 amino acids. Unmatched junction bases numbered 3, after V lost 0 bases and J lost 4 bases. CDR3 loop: CASSVGTGGTGELFF. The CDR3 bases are TGTGCCAGCAGCGTAGGAACGGGAGGCACCGGGGAGCTGTTTTTT.

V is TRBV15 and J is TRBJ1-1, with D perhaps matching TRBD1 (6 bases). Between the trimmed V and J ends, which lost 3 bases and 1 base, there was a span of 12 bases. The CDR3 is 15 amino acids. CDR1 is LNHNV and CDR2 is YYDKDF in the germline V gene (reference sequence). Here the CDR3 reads CATSSPAGANTEAFF. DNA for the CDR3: TGTGCCACCAGCAGTCCCGCAGGGGCGAACACTGAAGCTTTCTTT.

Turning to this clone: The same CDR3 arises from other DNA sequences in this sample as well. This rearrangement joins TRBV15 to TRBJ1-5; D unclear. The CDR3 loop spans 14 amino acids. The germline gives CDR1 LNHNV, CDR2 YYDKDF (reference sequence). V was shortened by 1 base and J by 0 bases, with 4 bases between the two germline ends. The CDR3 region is CATSRVDSNQPQHF. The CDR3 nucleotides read TGTGCCACCAGCAGAGTTGATAGCAATCAGCCCCAGCATTTT. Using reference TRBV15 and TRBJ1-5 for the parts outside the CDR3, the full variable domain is DAMVIQNPRYQVTQFGKPVTLSCSQTLNHNVMYWYQQKSSQAPKLLFHYYDKDFNNEADTPDNFQSRRPNTSFCFLDIRSPGLGDTAMYLCATSRVDSNQPQHFGDGTRLSIL.

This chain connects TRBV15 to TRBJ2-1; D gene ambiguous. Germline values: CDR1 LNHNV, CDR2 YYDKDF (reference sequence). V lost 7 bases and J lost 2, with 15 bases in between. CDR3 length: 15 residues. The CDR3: CATTPDSKAYNEQFF. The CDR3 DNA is TGTGCCACCACTCCCGACTCAAAGGCCTACAATGAGCAGTTCTTC.

DNA of the CDR3: TGCGCCAGCAGCCAGGGAGTACCATCCGAGCAGTTCTTC. It is translated as CASSQGVPSEQFF. The rearrangement links TRBV4-1 to TRBJ2-1; D may be TRBD2 (5 bases). The CDR3 consists of 13 residues. Per the germline V gene, CDR1 is MGHRA and CDR2 is YSYEKL. Trimming removed 3 bases at V and 10 bases at J, with 13 bases between.

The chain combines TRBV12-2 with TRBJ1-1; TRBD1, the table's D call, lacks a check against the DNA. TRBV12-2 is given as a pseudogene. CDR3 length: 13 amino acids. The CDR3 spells CASRPGQNTEAFF. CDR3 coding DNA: TGTGCAAGTCGCCCAGGACAGAACACTGAAGCTTTCTTT.